This TCR beta chain was found in a study of vaccination and CD4 T cells after COVID-19. On the study more broadly: Control cultures received a CEFX pool, an HIV-1 Nef pool, or no peptide.

This clonotype was counted between two and nine times. Its cognate antigen is unknown. The CDR3 sequence is 15 residues long. Sequence data for DNA of cultured CD4+ T cells were generated by the Oncomine TCR Beta short-read assay. TCRdb passed the PCR reads through MiXCR, listing each CDR3 protein once. Among thousands of distinct CDR3 sequences listed, 32% were seen once. The sample's treatment: roughly nine-day PBMC culture with coronavirus spike peptide pools or control peptides (ViraFEST assay). V and J are TRBV21-1 and TRBJ2-7; the listed D gene, TRBD1, was not tested against the DNA. TRBV21-1 has pseudogene status. The source is a human donor with COVID-19. Sequenced sample: cultured CD4+ T cells from blood. Written as DNA, the CDR3 is TGTGCCAGCAGCAAAGGGCGGACAGGGAGGAACGAGCAGTACTTC. Translating gives CASSKGRTGRNEQYF.